This T cell receptor beta chain was captured by sequencing in a study of cytomegalovirus exposure and HLA in healthy donors. Per the germline V gene, CDR1 is MDHEN and CDR2 is SYDVKM. The V and J ends lost 5 bases and 4 bases respectively, with 14 bases between them. This CDR3 has 14 amino acids. PCR was performed using 60 Vbeta and 13 Jbeta primers. Methods used by the authors: A follow-up analysis tallied about 80 million unique TCR beta chains, 8.5 million to 14 million shared. The assay was immunoSEQ multiplex PCR, and TCRdb's table has in-frame clones only and misses some. V, J and clone size reflect that table, while D and trimming were determined from the DNA. The sample records more than 85,000 clones, about 60% being singletons.

V usage is TRBV28 and J usage is TRBJ1-1; D might be TRBD1 (6 bases). Source material: PBMCs. This TCR derives from a woman aged 25 to 39 in good health and CMV-seronegative. This CDR3 reads CASSRGGSRTEAFF. For the CDR3, the DNA is TGTGCCAGCAGTCGCGGGGGCAGTCGCACTGAAGCTTTCTTT.